The clone carrying this T cell receptor (beta chain) was detected a few times. No antigen is known for it. This record belongs to a study of glioma-infiltrating T cells. Study-level points and caveats: Above-expected tissue-blood divergence occurred in all gliomas, most in low-grade ones. Only very few CDR3 sequences appeared in both tissue and blood.

The iRepertoire nested amplicon-rescue multiplex PCR amplified TCR alpha and beta CDR3s from RNA. For one-step reverse transcription and amplification, about 90-400 ng of tissue mRNA or PBMC total RNA was used. One entry per CDR3 protein results from TCRdb running MiXCR on the multiplex PCR reads. The sample lists around 97,000 distinct CDR3 sequences; about 30% were seen once. The V end was cut by 4 bases, the J end by 0 bases, with 9 bases between. The CDR3 runs to 13 residues. CDR1 and CDR2 from the germline V gene are SQVTM and ANQGSEA. The clonotype comes from a human donor with low-grade glioma or glioblastoma, undergoing nonglioma brain surgery, or in good health (not recorded which). The V gene is TRBV29-1, the J gene TRBJ1-1; the D is unclear. The specimen was glioma tissue, nonneoplastic brain tissue, or PBMCs (not recorded which). CDR3 residues: CSVATAMNTEAFF. The CDR3 coding sequence is TGCAGCGTTGCCACGGCGATGAACACTGAAGCTTTCTTT.